This TCR beta chain comes out of a study of blood T cell repertoires in COVID-19. Whole-study context: T cells, B-cell-depleted T cells, or PBMCs provided the cDNA or gDNA that served as material.

The method was immunoSEQ multiplex PCR; TCRdb's version includes in-frame clones alone and lacks a portion of them. The repertoire holds about 300,000 clones, roughly 90% seen once, with over 1.5% in the top ten. This clone was detected only a few times. What was sequenced was peripheral blood. The receptor was derived from a woman in her twenties or thirties with COVID-19, enrolled during active disease.

The CDR3 is CASSIQGNYGYTF. For the CDR3, the DNA is TGTGCCAGCAGTATACAGGGCAACTATGGCTACACCTTC. This chain links TRBV28 with TRBJ1-2; TRBD1 is a possible D gene (6 bases). Germline V gives CDR1 MDHEN, CDR2 SYDVKM. The CDR3 sequence is 13 residues long. V lost 5 bases to trimming and J lost 2 bases, with 9 bases between them.